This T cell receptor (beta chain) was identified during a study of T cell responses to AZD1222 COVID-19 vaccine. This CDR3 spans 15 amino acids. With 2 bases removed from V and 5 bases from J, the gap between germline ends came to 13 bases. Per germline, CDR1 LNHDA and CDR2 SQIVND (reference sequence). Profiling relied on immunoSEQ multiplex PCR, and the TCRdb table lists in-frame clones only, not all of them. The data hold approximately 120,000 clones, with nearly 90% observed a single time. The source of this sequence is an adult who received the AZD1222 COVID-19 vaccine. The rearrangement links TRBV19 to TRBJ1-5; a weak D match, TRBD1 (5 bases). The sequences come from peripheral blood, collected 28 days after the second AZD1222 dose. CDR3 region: CASSIPWGKDQPQHF. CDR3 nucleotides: TGTGCCAGTAGTATACCTTGGGGGAAAGATCAGCCCCAGCATTTT. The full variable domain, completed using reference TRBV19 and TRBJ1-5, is DGGITQSPKYLFRKEGQNVTLSCEQNLNHDAMYWYRQDPGQGLRLIYYSQIVNDFQKGDIAEGYSVSREKKESFPLTVTSAQKNPTAFYLCASSIPWGKDQPQHFGDGTRLSIL.